This T cell receptor (beta chain) appears in the sequencing data of a study of identical twins. Using its own MiXCR run on the 5' RACE reads, TCRdb lists one record per CDR3 protein. The sample gives about 100,000 distinct CDR3 sequences, around 5.5% of which show up once; more than 10% is in the top ten. V lost 7 bases, J lost 8 bases, and 17 bases lay in between. Germline-derived CDR1 and CDR2 are MNHEY and SVGAGI. This CDR3 is 13 amino acids long. Findings and limits, study-wide: Zero-insertion results could be subject to partial confounding by invariant MAIT and iNKT cells.

This clonotype was observed a handful of times. Its antigen is not known. The chain employs TRBV6-5 and TRBJ1-2, with a tentative D call TRBD1 (5 bases). This clonotype was obtained from a woman aged 50 to 65 in good health. Sequencing used memory T cells sorted from blood. CDR3 coding DNA: TGTGCCAGCACCGGGGGGGGAGGGCACGGCTACACCTTC. It codes for CASTGGGGHGYTF.